This T cell receptor beta chain stems from a study of shared clonotypes between healthy human individuals. Study processing details: Sequence data from immunoSEQ were junction-only and lacked quality scores; consequently, filtering differed. The repertoire was sequenced with immunoSEQ multiplex PCR; TCRdb's copy has only in-frame clones and lacks some. V and J calls and clone size follow that table, whereas D and trimming were derived from the DNA. This table has roughly 1,000,000 clones, 75% to 85% appearing once. V lost 2 bases, J lost 2 bases, and 10 bases stayed unmatched. This CDR3 contains 16 residues. Germline V gene data show CDR1 as SGHKS and CDR2 as YYEKEE (reference sequence). Study results and caveats: There were few donors, and this limited the genetic and exposure-history diversity represented.

Of note for this clone: Antigen: not known.

The rearrangement uses TRBV5-5 and TRBJ2-7; the match to TRBD1 covers 7 bases. This TCR came from a young man in good health. Some clones in this sample may be carry-over from other donors' samples. Sequenced sample: memory CD4+ T cells from PBMCs. Noted subset: CD45RA-negative fraction. The CDR3 DNA follows: TGTGCCAGCAGCTTCTCCGGGACAGCAGTTACCTACGAGCAGTACTTC. This codes for CASSFSGTAVTYEQYF.